A single sample gave rise to the 30 T cell receptor beta chains below, sequenced in a study of blood T cells in healthy people across ages. Primers used in a second PCR of roughly 6 to 11 cycles were a sample-barcoded 5' primer and a J-beta primer mix. TCRdb reprocessed the 5' RACE reads via MiXCR and lists one record per CDR3 protein. This table has under 2,000,000 distinct CDR3 sequences, about 50% appearing once. The sequenced material came from blood. These receptor sequences come from a woman aged 35 to 49 in good health.

V gene TRBV6-6 combines with J gene TRBJ2-1; D unclear. This CDR3 is 11 amino acids long. V was clipped by 10 bases and J by 6 bases, with 10 bases between them. The germline V gene has CDR1 MNHNY and CDR2 SVGAGI (reference sequence). Here the CDR3 DNA reads TGTGCCACCGGTCCGCTCAATGAGCAGTTCTTC. Protein sequence: CATGPLNEQFF.

In its sample, this clonotype was seen a few times. The chain joins TRBV28 to TRBJ1-2; no clear D gene. Germline V gives CDR1 MDHEN, CDR2 SYDVKM. V gave up 7 bases and J gave up 2 bases, with 5 bases separating them. CDR3 length equals 11 residues. As DNA, the CDR3 is TGTGCCAGCAAGTTAAACTATGGCTACACCTTC. Protein: CASKLNYGYTF.

The chain carries TRBV29-1 and TRBJ2-3; perhaps TRBD1 as D (5 bases). V was clipped by 1 base and J by 4 bases, with 9 bases between them. Germline CDR1 SQVTM, CDR2 ANQGSEA. The CDR3 covers 13 residues. This CDR3 is CSVEGRQPDTQYF. CDR3 in DNA: TGCAGCGTTGAAGGTCGACAGCCAGATACGCAGTATTTT.

V is TRBV7-2 and J is TRBJ2-7; D call uncertain. V lost 5 bases to trimming and J lost 5 bases, with 16 bases between them. The germline CDR1 and CDR2 sequences are SGHTA and FQGNSA. This CDR3 is built from 14 residues. The chain's CDR3 is CASSPWVHPDEQYF. The CDR3 coding sequence is TGTGCCAGCAGCCCGTGGGTCCACCCGGACGAGCAGTACTTC.

The genes are TRBV12-3 or TRBV12-4 and TRBJ2-1; the match to TRBD2 covers 10 bases. This CDR3 spans 16 amino acids. J was trimmed by 7 bases and V by 5 bases; bases with no gene match: 11. The CDR3 loop reads CASSPLLAGAGNEQFF. CDR3 bases: TGTGCCAGCAGTCCCCTCCTAGCGGGGGCTGGAAATGAGCAGTTCTTC.

About this clonotype itself: With a much larger clone just one base away, this may be a read error. The rearrangement links TRBV20-1 to TRBJ2-1, with 8 bases fitting TRBD1. V lost 6 bases to trimming and J lost 11 bases; unmatched junction nucleotides: 15. CDR1 is DFQATT, CDR2 SNEGSKA, per germline (reference sequence). CDR3 size: 14 residues. As DNA, the CDR3 is TGCAGTGCCGGTGGGACAGGACAAGGGAATAAGCAGTTCTTC. This gives the protein CSAGGTGQGNKQFF.

For the CDR3, the DNA is TGTGCCAGCAGGTATAGGAGTAGGGCTGATACGCAGTATTTT. Protein sequence: CASRYRSRADTQYF. V usage is TRBV6-5 and J usage is TRBJ2-3, with D hard to call. Trimming took 6 bases from V and 6 from J, leaving 16 bases between them. In germline, CDR1 is MNHEY, CDR2 SVGAGI. The CDR3 totals 14 residues.

The J gene is TRBJ2-1, the V gene TRBV9; 9 positions agree with TRBD1. CDR1 and CDR2 from the germline V gene are SGDLS and YYNGEE. V lost 4 bases to trimming and J lost 9 bases; unmatched junction nucleotides: 17. This CDR3 has 17 amino acids. The CDR3 DNA is TGTGCCAGCAGCCCACTTTCCCGGGACAGGGAAGGGATTGAGCAGTTCTTC. Translation gives CASSPLSRDREGIEQFF.

The V gene is TRBV12-3 or TRBV12-4, the J gene TRBJ1-4; 7 nucleotides align to TRBD1. The CDR3 has 16 residues. Trimming took 2 bases from V and 0 from J; bases not matched to a gene: 3. The CDR3 bases are TGTGCCAGCAGTTTAAGACAGGGTCCAACTAATGAAAAACTGTTTTTT. Amino acids: CASSLRQGPTNEKLFF.

The chain carries TRBV7-2 and TRBJ1-6; TRBD1 matches at 9 bases. V shed 0 bases, J shed 6 bases, and the junction held 6 bases outside the gene matches. From germline, CDR1 is SGHTA and CDR2 FQGNSA. This CDR3 is 17 amino acids long. This CDR3 reads CASSLAGTGLTNSPLHF. The CDR3 DNA reads TGTGCCAGCAGCTTAGCTGGGACAGGGTTAACTAATTCACCCCTCCACTTT.

This chain connects TRBV27 to TRBJ2-1, with a tentative D call TRBD1 (6 bases). The ends were cut back, 6 bases at V and 2 bases at J, with 11 bases in the middle. There are 14 residues in the CDR3. Germline V CDR1 and CDR2: MNHEY, SMNVEV (reference sequence). The CDR3 DNA sequence: TGTGCCAGCAGGGGGGCAGTCCCCTACAATGAGCAGTTCTTC. Protein product: CASRGAVPYNEQFF.

On this clonotype itself: Mismatch with germline at one junction end may stem from a read error. The chain links TRBV7-7 to TRBJ2-3; perhaps D is TRBD1 or TRBD2 (5 bases each). Germline V lookup: CDR1 SSHAT, CDR2 FNYEAQ (reference sequence). This CDR3 region has 15 residues. The CDR3 coding sequence is TGTGCTAGCAGCCCGAGGGACGGCAGCACAGATACGCAGTATTTT. This sequence encodes CASSPRDGSTDTQYF.

This clonotype has a handful of counts. J is TRBJ2-7 and V is TRBV15; D assignment may be TRBD1 or TRBD2 (5 bases each). This CDR3 contains 15 residues. Trimming took 8 bases from V and 2 from J, leaving 19 bases between them. CDR1 is LNHNV, CDR2 YYDKDF, per germline (reference sequence). Here the CDR3 DNA reads TGTGCCACCGGAGCCATCGGGACGACTGCCTACGAGCAGTACTTC. As protein: CATGAIGTTAYEQYF. Full variable domain (rest looked up from reference TRBV15 and TRBJ2-7): DAMVIQNPRYQVTQFGKPVTLSCSQTLNHNVMYWYQQKSSQAPKLLFHYYDKDFNNEADTPDNFQSRRPNTSFCFLDIRSPGLGDTAMYLCATGAIGTTAYEQYFGPGTRLTVT.

The chain joins TRBV5-1 to TRBJ2-2; the D gene is possibly TRBD1 (5 bases). CDR1 is SGHRS and CDR2 is YFSETQ in the germline V gene. The CDR3 length is 17 residues. V gave up 2 bases and J gave up 7 bases, with 21 bases separating them. The CDR3 loop reads CASSLTAGPSYNGELFF. CDR3 coding DNA: TGCGCCAGCAGCTTAACTGCAGGGCCGAGTTACAACGGGGAGCTGTTTTTT.

The rearrangement joins TRBV5-1 to TRBJ1-2; 10 bases line up with TRBD1. After removal of 1 base from V and 6 bases from J, the junction contained 12 bases not matched to a gene. CDR1 and CDR2 from the germline V gene are SGHRS and YFSETQ. CDR3 size: 17 residues. CDR3 region: CASSLSGTGVERDGYTF. Here the CDR3 DNA reads TGCGCCAGCAGCTTGTCCGGGACAGGGGTTGAAAGGGATGGCTACACCTTC.

The chain recombines TRBV6-1 with TRBJ2-3, with TRBD1 as a possible D gene (6 bases). Germline V gene lookup returns CDR1 MNHNS and CDR2 SASEGT. Trimming cost V 6 bases and J 1 base, with 20 bases left between them. The CDR3 totals 17 residues. The CDR3 sequence is CASRLIRGAGGTDTQYF. The CDR3 DNA is TGTGCCAGCAGGCTCATTAGGGGCGCAGGGGGCACAGATACGCAGTATTTT.

This clonotype was observed a handful of times. The gene calls are TRBV6-2 or TRBV6-3 and TRBJ2-3; D is ambiguous. The CDR3 is 12 residues long. From germline, CDR1 is MNHEY and CDR2 SVGEGT. Trimming pared 5 bases from V and 4 bases from J, leaving 7 bases between. The CDR3 DNA is TGTGCCAGCAGTACGGCCCCAGATACGCAGTATTTT. Translated: CASSTAPDTQYF.

This clonotype has only a few counts. The chain carries TRBV7-2 and TRBJ2-3; the match to TRBD2 covers 12 bases. The V gene's germline CDR1 is SGHTA and CDR2 FQGNSA. This CDR3 has 17 amino acids. Trimming cost V 3 bases and J 7 bases; bases outside gene matches: 11. In nucleotides, the CDR3 is TGTGCCAGCAGCTTCACACCTTCTAGCGGGGGGGCACATACGCAGTATTTT. Protein product: CASSFTPSSGGAHTQYF.

The chain has TRBV9 and TRBJ2-4, with D tentatively TRBD2 (6 bases). The J call may not be correct, given that the DNA end is closer to TRBJ2-5. The germline CDR1 and CDR2 sequences are SGDLS and YYNGEE. The CDR3 is made up of 14 amino acids. The CDR3 region is CASSVAIGRETQYF. In DNA, the CDR3 is TGTGCCAGCAGCGTAGCCATAGGGAGGGAGACCCAGTACTTC.

This clonotype occurred a few times. The rearrangement uses TRBV4-1 and TRBJ2-7; 9 nucleotides agree with TRBD1. The CDR3 is 17 amino acids. Germline CDR1 and CDR2: MGHRA and YSYEKL. V dropped 2 bases and J dropped 7; count of bases not matched to a gene: 15. As DNA, the CDR3 is TGCGCCAGCAGCCAAATCCCCTCAATGGACAGGGGAGCAGAGCAGTACTTC. Amino acids: CASSQIPSMDRGAEQYF.

This clonotype has only a few counts. This chain uses TRBV6-1 with TRBJ2-4; TRBD2 aligns across 7 bases. The CDR3 has 14 residues. With 0 bases clipped from V and 4 bases from J, the junction kept 0 bases outside the gene matches. The germline V gene has CDR1 MNHNS and CDR2 SASEGT. CDR3 DNA: TGTGCCAGCAGTGAAGCCGGGAGGAAAAACATTCAGTACTTC. It codes for CASSEAGRKNIQYF.

This clonotype was detected once. The genes are TRBV4-3 and TRBJ2-3, with D possibly matching TRBD1 (5 bases). The CDR3 is 16 residues long. Germline assignment: CDR1 LGHNA and CDR2 YSLEER. V was clipped by 0 bases and J by 6 bases, with 16 bases between them. CDR3 nucleotides: TGCGCCAGCAGCCAAGATGGGCAGGGTAGTGGCGATACGCAGTATTTT. Translated, it gives CASSQDGQGSGDTQYF.

CDR3 in DNA: TGTGCCAGCAGCCAAGTGGGGGCAGGGCGGGAGACCCAGTACTTC. It translates to CASSQVGAGRETQYF. The genes are TRBV4-2 and TRBJ2-5, with D maybe TRBD1 (6 bases). Trimming stripped 1 base from V and 5 bases from J, with 14 bases between. The CDR3 spans 15 residues. Looked up from germline, CDR1 is LGHNA and CDR2 is YNFKEQ.

This clonotype turned up a few times. The CDR3 DNA reads as TGTGCCAGCAGTGGGATTACTAGCGGGGTATCCTACAATGAGCAGTTCTTC. It codes for CASSGITSGVSYNEQFF. The J gene is TRBJ2-1, the V gene TRBV25-1, with TRBD2 matching 10 bases. CDR3 length equals 17 residues. Germline values: CDR1 MGHDK, CDR2 SYGVNS. Trimming removed 4 bases from V and 1 base from J; junction bases left unmatched: 7.

This clonotype was detected only once. The chain joins TRBV28 to TRBJ2-5; weak D call: TRBD2 (5 bases). This CDR3 comprises 13 residues. Trimming cost V 3 bases and J 5 bases, with 10 bases left between them. The germline gives CDR1 MDHEN, CDR2 SYDVKM. The CDR3 region is CASSFPGTETQYF. CDR3 nucleotide sequence: TGTGCCAGCAGTTTCCCGGGAACGGAGACCCAGTACTTC. Supplemented by reference TRBV28 and TRBJ2-5, the full variable domain reads DVKVTQSSRYLVKRTGEKVFLECVQDMDHENMFWYRQDPGLGLRLIYFSYDVKMKEKGDIPEGYSVSREKKERFSLILESASTNQTSMYLCASSFPGTETQYFGPGTRLLVL.

The chain carries TRBV28 and TRBJ2-7, with TRBD2 identical over 8 bases. Germline CDR1 is MDHEN and CDR2 is SYDVKM. The trim removed 11 bases at V and 5 bases at J, leaving 11 bases unmatched. The CDR3 is 13 residues long. The CDR3 loop reads CASGLGSSHEQYF. The CDR3 DNA follows: TGTGCCTCGGGACTAGGCAGTTCACACGAGCAGTACTTC.

This clonotype has just a few counts. This chain uses TRBV28 with TRBJ2-1, with 13 bases identical to TRBD2. This CDR3 has 15 amino acids. V dropped 5 bases and J dropped 10; count of bases not matched to a gene: 8. Germline lookup yields CDR1 MDHEN and CDR2 SYDVKM. The CDR3 loop is CASSVRLAGGREQFF. As DNA, the CDR3 is TGTGCCAGCAGTGTCAGACTAGCGGGGGGCAGGGAGCAGTTCTTC. The full variable domain, its missing parts supplied by reference TRBV28 and TRBJ2-1, is DVKVTQSSRYLVKRTGEKVFLECVQDMDHENMFWYRQDPGLGLRLIYFSYDVKMKEKGDIPEGYSVSREKKERFSLILESASTNQTSMYLCASSVRLAGGREQFFGPGTRLTVL.

The V gene is TRBV24-1, the J gene TRBJ2-3, with 11 positions matching TRBD1. CDR3 length: 16 amino acids. CDR1 and CDR2 from the germline V gene are KGHDR and SFDVKD. Trimming took 6 bases from V and 2 from J; bases not matched to a gene: 6. The CDR3 sequence: CATSRTGGHPTDTQYF. CDR3 nucleotide sequence: TGTGCCACCAGTCGGACAGGGGGCCATCCCACAGATACGCAGTATTTT.

Only a few counts were recorded for this clonotype. The rearrangement uses TRBV15 and TRBJ2-7, with TRBD1 matching over 7 bases. This CDR3 is built from 13 residues. Trimming at V came to 4 bases and at J to 3 bases, leaving 3 bases not matched to a gene. Germline CDR1 LNHNV, CDR2 YYDKDF (reference sequence). The CDR3 protein is CATSNRQGYEQYF. The CDR3 coding sequence is TGTGCCACCAGCAATCGACAGGGCTACGAGCAGTACTTC. The full variable domain, rest sourced from reference TRBV15 and TRBJ2-7, is DAMVIQNPRYQVTQFGKPVTLSCSQTLNHNVMYWYQQKSSQAPKLLFHYYDKDFNNEADTPDNFQSRRPNTSFCFLDIRSPGLGDTAMYLCATSNRQGYEQYFGPGTRLTVT.

This clonotype was observed a few times. The chain uses TRBV7-2 and TRBJ1-2; D is unclear. V lost 4 bases to trimming and J lost 10 bases, with 16 bases between them. CDR3 length: 13 amino acids. Germline CDR1 is SGHTA and CDR2 is FQGNSA. In nucleotides, the CDR3 is TGTGCCAGCAGCTCCCCTGGCGGAATAGTCTACACCTTC. Translated, it gives CASSSPGGIVYTF.